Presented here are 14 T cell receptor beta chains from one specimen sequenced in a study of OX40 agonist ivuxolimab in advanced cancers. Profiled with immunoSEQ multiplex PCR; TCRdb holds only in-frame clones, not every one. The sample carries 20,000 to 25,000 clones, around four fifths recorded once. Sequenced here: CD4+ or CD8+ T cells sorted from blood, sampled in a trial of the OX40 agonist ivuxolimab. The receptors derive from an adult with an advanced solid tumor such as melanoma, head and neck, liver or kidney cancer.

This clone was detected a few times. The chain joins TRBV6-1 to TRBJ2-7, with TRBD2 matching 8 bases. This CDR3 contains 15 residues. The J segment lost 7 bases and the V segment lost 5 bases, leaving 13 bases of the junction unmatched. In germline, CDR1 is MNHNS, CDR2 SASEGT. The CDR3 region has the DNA TGTGCCAGCAGTTTCTATACCGGGGGGGCGAGGGAGCAGTACTTC. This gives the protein CASSFYTGGAREQYF.

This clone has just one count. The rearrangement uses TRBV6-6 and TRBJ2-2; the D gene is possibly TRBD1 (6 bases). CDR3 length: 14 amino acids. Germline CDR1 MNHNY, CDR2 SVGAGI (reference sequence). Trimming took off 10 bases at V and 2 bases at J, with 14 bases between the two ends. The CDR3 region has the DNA TGTGCCACCCCATCGACAGGAAACACCGGGGAGCTGTTTTTT. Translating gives CATPSTGNTGELFF.

DNA of the CDR3: TGTGCCAGCAGCTTAATGGGGAACGAGCAGTACTTC. Residues: CASSLMGNEQYF. The V gene is TRBV7-2, the J gene TRBJ2-7; no reliable D call. Germline V gene sequence: CDR1 SGHTA, CDR2 FQGNSA. The CDR3 is 12 residues long. V was cut by 2 bases and J by 5 bases, with 7 bases left in between.

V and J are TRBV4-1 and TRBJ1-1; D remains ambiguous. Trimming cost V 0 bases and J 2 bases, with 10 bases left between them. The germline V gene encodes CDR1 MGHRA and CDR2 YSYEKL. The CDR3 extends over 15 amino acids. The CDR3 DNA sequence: TGCGCCAGCAGCCAAGATATTGGGGTTAACACTGAAGCTTTCTTT. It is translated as CASSQDIGVNTEAFF.

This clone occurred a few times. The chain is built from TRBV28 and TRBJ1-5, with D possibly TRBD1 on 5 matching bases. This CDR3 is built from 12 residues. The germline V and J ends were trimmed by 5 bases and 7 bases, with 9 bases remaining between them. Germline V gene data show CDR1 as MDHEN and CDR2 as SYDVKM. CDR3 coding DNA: TGTGCCAGCAGTGAGAGGGACCAGCCCCAGCATTTT. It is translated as CASSERDQPQHF. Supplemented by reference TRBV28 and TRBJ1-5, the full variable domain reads DVKVTQSSRYLVKRTGEKVFLECVQDMDHENMFWYRQDPGLGLRLIYFSYDVKMKEKGDIPEGYSVSREKKERFSLILESASTNQTSMYLCASSERDQPQHFGDGTRLSIL.

Written as DNA, the CDR3 is TGCGCCAGCAGCCAAGATGTATCGGGACAGAAGGGGAATCAGCCCCAGCATTTT. Translated: CASSQDVSGQKGNQPQHF. This sequence joins TRBV4-3 and TRBJ1-5; TRBD1 agrees at 7 bases. J lost 4 bases, V lost 0 bases, and 12 bases had no gene match. CDR1 LGHNA and CDR2 YSLEER come from the germline V gene. This CDR3 has 18 amino acids.

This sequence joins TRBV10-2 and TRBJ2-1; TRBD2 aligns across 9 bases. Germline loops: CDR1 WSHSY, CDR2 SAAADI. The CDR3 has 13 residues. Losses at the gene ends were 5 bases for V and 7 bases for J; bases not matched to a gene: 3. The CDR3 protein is CASSISGGNEQFF. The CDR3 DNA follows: TGCGCCAGCAGTATTAGCGGGGGTAATGAGCAGTTCTTC.

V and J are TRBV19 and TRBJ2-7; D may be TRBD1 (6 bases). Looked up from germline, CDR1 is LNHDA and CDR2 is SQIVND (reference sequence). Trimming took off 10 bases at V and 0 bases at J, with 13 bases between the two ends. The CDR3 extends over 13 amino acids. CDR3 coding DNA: TGTGCCACATTAAACAGGGCCTCCTACGAGCAGTACTTC. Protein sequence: CATLNRASYEQYF.

CDR3 DNA: TGTGCCAGCAGCGAGAGATACGGGACAGGCGAGCAGTACTTC. Translated: CASSERYGTGEQYF. The chain combines TRBV5-6 with TRBJ2-7; 8 bases match TRBD1. This CDR3 has 14 amino acids. Germline V gives CDR1 SGHDT, CDR2 YYEEEE. With 4 bases clipped from V and 6 bases from J, the junction kept 9 bases outside the gene matches.

The chain's CDR3 is CASSPPDRGNEQFF. In DNA, the CDR3 is TGTGCCAGCTCACCCCCGGACAGGGGCAATGAGCAGTTCTTC. The chain is built from TRBV18 and TRBJ2-1; TRBD1 matches 9 bases. V lost 3 bases, J lost 6 bases, and 3 bases stayed unmatched. Germline V gene data show CDR1 as KGHSH and CDR2 as LQKENI. The length of the CDR3 is 14 residues.

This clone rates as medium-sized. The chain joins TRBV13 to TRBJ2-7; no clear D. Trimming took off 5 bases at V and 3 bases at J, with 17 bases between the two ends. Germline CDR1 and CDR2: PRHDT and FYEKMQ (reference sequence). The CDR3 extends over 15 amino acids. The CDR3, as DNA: TGTGCCAGCAGCGCCCGTGCTAGTAACATCTACGAGCAGTACTTC. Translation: CASSARASNIYEQYF.

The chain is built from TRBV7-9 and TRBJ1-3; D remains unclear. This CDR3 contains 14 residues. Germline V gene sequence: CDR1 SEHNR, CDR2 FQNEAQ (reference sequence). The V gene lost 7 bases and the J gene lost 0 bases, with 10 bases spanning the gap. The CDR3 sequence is CASTYSSSGNTIYF. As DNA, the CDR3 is TGTGCCAGCACCTACTCTAGCTCTGGAAACACCATATATTTT. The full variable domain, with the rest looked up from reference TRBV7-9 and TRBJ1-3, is DTGVSQNPRHKITKRGQNVTFRCDPISEHNRLYWYRQTLGQGPEFLTYFQNEAQLEKSRLLSDRFSAERPKGSFSTLEIQRTEQGDSAMYLCASTYSSSGNTIYFGEGSWLTVV.

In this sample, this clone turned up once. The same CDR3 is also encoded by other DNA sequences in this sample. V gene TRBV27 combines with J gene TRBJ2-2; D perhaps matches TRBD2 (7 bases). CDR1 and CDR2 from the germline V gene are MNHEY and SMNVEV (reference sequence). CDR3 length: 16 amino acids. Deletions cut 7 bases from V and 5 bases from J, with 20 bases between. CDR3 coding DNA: TGTGCCAGCACTGCCCGGACGGGGGGCCATACCGGGGAGCTGTTTTTT. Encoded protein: CASTARTGGHTGELFF.

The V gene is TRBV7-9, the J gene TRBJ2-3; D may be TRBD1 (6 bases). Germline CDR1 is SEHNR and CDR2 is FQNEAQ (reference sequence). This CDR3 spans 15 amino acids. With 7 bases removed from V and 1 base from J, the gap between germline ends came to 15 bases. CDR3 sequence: CASTGQGRRTDTQYF. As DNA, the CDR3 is TGTGCCAGCACGGGGCAGGGGAGACGCACAGATACGCAGTATTTT.